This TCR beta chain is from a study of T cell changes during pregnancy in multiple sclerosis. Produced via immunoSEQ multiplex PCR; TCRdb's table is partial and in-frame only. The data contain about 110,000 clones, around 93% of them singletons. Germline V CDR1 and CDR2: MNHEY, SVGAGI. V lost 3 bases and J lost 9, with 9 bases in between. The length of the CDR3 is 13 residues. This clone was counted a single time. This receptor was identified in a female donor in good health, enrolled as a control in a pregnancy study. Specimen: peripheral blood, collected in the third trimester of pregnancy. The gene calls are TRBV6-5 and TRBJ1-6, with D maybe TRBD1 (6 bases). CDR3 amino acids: CASSYGTSSPLHF. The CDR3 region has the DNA TGTGCCAGCAGTTATGGGACATCTTCACCCCTCCACTTT.